This TCR beta chain was recovered during a study of CD8 T cells in ankylosing spondylitis (dated by TCRdb to about 2017). In the study overall: The study set out to find disease-linked TCR variants by profiling T cell receptor beta repertoires in ankylosing spondylitis patients and healthy donors. In total, the full study cohort was made up of 108 healthy donors and about two dozen ankylosing spondylitis patients. Samples of peripheral blood were taken, and for ankylosing spondylitis patients, synovial fluid was collected as well. The paper's findings and limits, for the study overall: Blood from ankylosing spondylitis patients appeared to be characterized by a TCR beta motif composed of roughly eight highly homologous amino acid variants. Some TCR beta motif variants had previously been reported in synovial fluid and blood of reactive arthritis patients, which suggested common disease-initiation mechanisms. The disease-linked clones showed a CD8+ phenotype and occurred at relatively low frequencies in peripheral blood. The disease-linked clones were reported to be significantly enriched in matched synovial fluid samples from ankylosing spondylitis patients.

Note on this clonotype: Its antigen target is currently unknown. No base quality information exists; no much larger clone differs at one position.

Trimming costs V 7 bases and J 2 bases, and their ends lie 17 bases apart. Taken from cysteine to phenylalanine, the CDR3 has 15 residues. Of the read, only the CDR3 DNA is kept; its 45 bases are in frame from base 1. Sequences MNHNS (CDR1) and SASEGT (CDR2) are obtained from the germline V gene. These reads were obtained on an Illumina HiSeq 2500. Quantitative 5'-RACE with molecular barcodes was the method used to prepare the TCR beta libraries. On the study's bioinformatics: Disease-linked TCR variants were identified with a new computational method built on a probabilistic model of VDJ rearrangement. The raw public data were reprocessed by TCRdb itself: fastp quality trimming at Q25, MiXCR clonotype calling, in-frame beta chains only. Each CDR3 protein gets just one entry, which takes the most common genes and DNA from the rows behind it. These V and J calls rely on TCRdb rather than the paper's analysis. Within this sample are under 850,000 distinct CDR3 sequences, with roughly 19% of them counted one time only. The leading ten clones occupy approximately 18% of the sample.

The specimen sequenced was blood, either unsorted or a sorted T cell fraction (not recorded which). The rearranged segments are TRBV6-1 and TRBJ1-2, and perhaps TRBD1 as D gene, on 5 matching bases. The clonotype comes from a male donor with ankylosing spondylitis. The CDR3 is CASIKGTTVNYGYTF. The base sequence is TGTGCCAGCATCAAGGGGACGACAGTCAACTATGGCTACACCTTC.